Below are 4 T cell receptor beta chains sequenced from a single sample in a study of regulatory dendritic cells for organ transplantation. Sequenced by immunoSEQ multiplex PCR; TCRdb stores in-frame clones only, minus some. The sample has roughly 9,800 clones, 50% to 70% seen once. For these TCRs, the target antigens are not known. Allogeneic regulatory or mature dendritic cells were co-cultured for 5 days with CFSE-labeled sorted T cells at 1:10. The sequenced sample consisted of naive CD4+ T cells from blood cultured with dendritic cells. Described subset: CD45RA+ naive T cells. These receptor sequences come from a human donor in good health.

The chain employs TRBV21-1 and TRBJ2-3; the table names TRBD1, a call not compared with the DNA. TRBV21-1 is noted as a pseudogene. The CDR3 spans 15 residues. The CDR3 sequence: CASSNGQGSADTQYF. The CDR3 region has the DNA TGTGCCAGCAGCAACGGACAGGGGTCCGCAGATACGCAGTATTTT.

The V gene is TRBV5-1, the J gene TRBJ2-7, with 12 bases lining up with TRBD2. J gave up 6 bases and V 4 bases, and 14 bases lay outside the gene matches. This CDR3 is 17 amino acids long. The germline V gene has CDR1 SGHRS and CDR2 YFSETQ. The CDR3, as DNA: TGCGCCAGCAGCCTGACTAGCGGGGGCCGTATATTGGGCGAGCAGTACTTC. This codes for CASSLTSGGRILGEQYF.

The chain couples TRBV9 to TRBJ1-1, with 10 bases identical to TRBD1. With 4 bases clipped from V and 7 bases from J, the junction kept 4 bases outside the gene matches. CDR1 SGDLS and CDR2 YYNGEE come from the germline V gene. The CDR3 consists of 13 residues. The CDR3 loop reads CASSMGQGFEAFF. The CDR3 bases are TGTGCCAGCAGCATGGGACAGGGGTTTGAAGCTTTCTTT.

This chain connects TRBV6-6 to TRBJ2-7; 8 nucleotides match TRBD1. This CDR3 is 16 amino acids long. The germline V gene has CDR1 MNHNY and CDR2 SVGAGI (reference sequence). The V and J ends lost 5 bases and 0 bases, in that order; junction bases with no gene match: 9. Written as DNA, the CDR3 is TGTGCCAGCAGTGGACCGGGACAGGAGTACTCCTACGAGCAGTACTTC. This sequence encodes CASSGPGQEYSYEQYF.